This T cell receptor (beta chain) was sequenced during a study of blood T cell repertoires in COVID-19. Cohort assignment relied on participant-reported clinical history. TCRdb's table, derived via immunoSEQ multiplex PCR, lists solely in-frame clones and lacks some. This table has 130,000 or so clones, around 83% appearing once. V dropped 4 bases and J dropped 3; count of bases not matched to a gene: 4. CDR1 and CDR2 from the germline V gene are MGHRA and YSYEKL. The CDR3 spans 15 residues. Sequences were obtained from PBMCs or T cells enriched from blood (not recorded which). The TCR was taken from a man in his thirties or forties who had recovered from COVID-19. The chain employs TRBV4-1 and TRBJ2-2, with TRBD2 identical over 8 bases. This CDR3 is CASSLSGAYTGELFF. CDR3 sequence (DNA): TGCGCCAGCAGCCTTAGCGGGGCCTACACCGGGGAGCTGTTTTTT.